Each of the 19 T cell receptor beta chains below was sequenced from the same sample in a study of T cell repertoires in cytomegalovirus infection. TCRdb reprocessed the reads with MiXCR, giving one entry per CDR3 protein. The table includes just under 550,000 distinct CDR3 sequences, around a quarter detected once. Source material: PBMCs. The origin of the receptors is a human donor in good health (CMV status not recorded). Some clones in this sample may be carry-over from other donors' samples.

This clonotype was seen just once. V usage is TRBV4-3 and J usage is TRBJ2-1; D uncertain. The CDR3 totals 15 residues. Trimming stripped 1 base from V and 5 bases from J, with 12 bases between. CDR1 and CDR2 from the germline V gene are LGHNA and YSLEER. The chain's CDR3 is CASSQGFGNHNEQFF. CDR3 nucleotide sequence: TGCGCCAGCAGCCAAGGGTTCGGCAACCACAATGAGCAGTTCTTC.

Many counts were recorded for this clonotype. This chain joins TRBV11-3 and TRBJ2-3; 9 positions match TRBD1. The CDR3 consists of 17 residues. Losses at the gene ends were 5 bases for V and 2 bases for J; bases not matched to a gene: 11. CDR1 and CDR2 (germline): SGHNT, YENEEA. In DNA, the CDR3 is TGTGCCAGCAGCGCGACGACAGGGGGGCTATTCACAGATACGCAGTATTTT. This gives the protein CASSATTGGLFTDTQYF. Variable domain in full (rest from reference TRBV11-3 and TRBJ2-3): EAGVVQSPRYKIIEKKQPVAFWCNPISGHNTLYWYLQNLGQGPELLIRYENEEAVDDSQLPKDRFSAERLKGVDSTLKIQPAELGDSAVYLCASSATTGGLFTDTQYFGPGTRLTVL.

This chain connects TRBV6-8 to TRBJ2-1, with 9 bases fitting TRBD1. CDR1 MNHGY and CDR2 SAAAGT come from the germline V gene. Germline trimming cut 6 bases from V and 10 bases from J; bases unmatched to any gene: 10. The CDR3 length is 14 residues. CDR3 region: CASRTGTGMGEQFF. The CDR3 DNA reads TGTGCCAGCAGAACCGGGACAGGGATGGGGGAGCAGTTCTTC.

Turning to this clonotype: One end of the junction is discordant with germline, which a read error may explain. This sequence joins TRBV7-6 and TRBJ2-1; D unclear. CDR3 length: 16 residues. The germline gives CDR1 SGHVS, CDR2 FNYEAQ. CDR3 loop: CVSSLVHEGPYNEQFF. The CDR3 nucleotides read TGTGTCAGCAGCTTAGTACACGAAGGCCCCTACAATGAGCAGTTCTTC.

V gene TRBV12-5 combines with J gene TRBJ1-6; D remains ambiguous. Trimming removed 0 bases from V and 6 bases from J, with 9 bases in between. Germline V gives CDR1 LGHNT, CDR2 FRNRAP. CDR3 length equals 15 residues. CDR3 DNA sequence: TGTGCTAGTGGTTTGGTAGCGGGTTCTAATTCACCCCTCCACTTT. This translates into CASGLVAGSNSPLHF. Full variable domain (missing parts from reference TRBV12-5 and TRBJ1-6): DARVTQTPRHKVTEMGQEVTMRCQPILGHNTVFWYRQTMMQGLELLAYFRNRAPLDDSGMPKDRFSAEMPDATLATLKIQPSEPRDSAVYFCASGLVAGSNSPLHFGNGTRLTVT.

This clonotype turned up a few times. V and J are TRBV12-3 or TRBV12-4 and TRBJ1-1, with D hard to call. Deletions cut 5 bases from V and 0 bases from J, with 13 bases between. The CDR3 sequence is 15 residues long. The CDR3 protein is CASSETVPMNTEAFF. In nucleotides, the CDR3 is TGTGCCAGCAGTGAAACAGTACCAATGAACACTGAAGCTTTCTTT.

This chain joins TRBV7-2 and TRBJ2-1; D gene unclear. Looked up from germline, CDR1 is SGHTA and CDR2 is FQGNSA. V lost 3 bases and J lost 3, with 9 bases in between. There are 14 residues in the CDR3. The CDR3 nucleotides read TGTGCCAGCAGCTTGTCGCGGATCTACAATGAGCAGTTCTTC. It yields the protein CASSLSRIYNEQFF. Based on the CDR3 plus reference TRBV7-2 and TRBJ2-1, the full variable domain is GAGVSQSPSNKVTEKGKDVELRCDPISGHTALYWYRQSLGQGLEFLIYFQGNSAPDKSGLPSDRFSAERTGGSVSTLTIQRTQQEDSAVYLCASSLSRIYNEQFFGPGTRLTVL.

The CDR3 coding sequence is TGTGCCAGCAGAAGCAAGTGGGGAAGCACTGAAGCTTTCTTT. This gives the protein CASRSKWGSTEAFF. The rearrangement joins TRBV12-3 or TRBV12-4 to TRBJ1-1; D not certain. V lost 6 bases and J 4 bases, leaving 15 bases between the germline ends. This CDR3 region has 14 residues.

The chain recombines TRBV28 with TRBJ1-3; D ambiguous. Germline V gene data show CDR1 as MDHEN and CDR2 as SYDVKM. V lost 5 bases and J 0 bases, leaving 5 bases between the germline ends. This CDR3 region has 13 residues. DNA for the CDR3: TGTGCCAGCAGTACAGTCTCTGGAAACACCATATATTTT. It yields the protein CASSTVSGNTIYF.

This clonotype has more than one count but fewer than ten. The chain couples TRBV20-1 to TRBJ2-1; tentative D call: TRBD2 (6 bases). CDR1 is DFQATT, CDR2 SNEGSKA, per germline (reference sequence). Trimming pared 0 bases from V and 3 bases from J, leaving 12 bases between. The CDR3 is made up of 15 amino acids. As DNA, the CDR3 is TGCAGTGCTAGAGATCATAATAGCGGCTACAATGAGCAGTTCTTC. The encoded protein is CSARDHNSGYNEQFF.

The CDR3 is CASGAGRGLNTEAFF. The CDR3, as DNA: TGTGCCAGTGGGGCGGGACGCGGGTTGAACACTGAAGCTTTCTTT. J is TRBJ1-1 and V is TRBV19, with D possibly matching TRBD1 (5 bases). Looked up from germline, CDR1 is LNHDA and CDR2 is SQIVND (reference sequence). V lost 8 bases, J lost 0 bases, and 16 bases lay in between. The CDR3 contains 15 residues.

This clonotype showed up just a few times. CDR3 sequence (DNA): TGTGCCAGCAGTTTTCCGCCTAGCGGGAGGGCCCATGCCTACAATGAGCAGTTCTTC. Protein sequence: CASSFPPSGRAHAYNEQFF. The chain combines TRBV28 with TRBJ2-1; 12 bases fit TRBD2. V trimming: 3 bases; J trimming: 2 bases; junction bases outside the gene matches: 11. Germline loops: CDR1 MDHEN, CDR2 SYDVKM. The CDR3 runs 19 residues.

The chain recombines TRBV4-1 with TRBJ2-7; D gene ambiguous. Germline CDR1 MGHRA, CDR2 YSYEKL. This CDR3 has 13 residues. V dropped 1 base and J dropped 4 bases, with 8 bases sitting between them. CDR3 region: CASSQVVGYEQYF. CDR3 coding DNA: TGCGCCAGCAGCCAAGTCGTCGGTTACGAGCAGTACTTC.

This clonotype has more than one count but fewer than ten. The DNA of the CDR3 is TGTGCCAGCAGTCACCCACTAGCGGCCCACAATGAGCAGTTCTTC. It specifies CASSHPLAAHNEQFF. The chain carries TRBV6-5 and TRBJ2-1, with 8 bases aligning to TRBD2. Germline V CDR1 and CDR2: MNHEY, SVGAGI. The CDR3 covers 15 residues. V was clipped by 5 bases and J by 5 bases; unmatched bases: 8.

This clonotype appeared a few times. It may be a read error: a sequence one base away is much more abundant. This sequence joins TRBV6-5 and TRBJ1-5; 8 bases are a match to TRBD1. The CDR3 extends over 15 amino acids. Trimming removed 0 bases from V and 4 bases from J; junction bases left unmatched: 2. CDR1 and CDR2 from the germline V gene are MNHEY and SVGAGI. CDR3 amino acids: CASSYSTGDNQPQHF. CDR3 DNA: TGTGCCAGCAGTTACTCGACAGGGGATAATCAGCCCCAGCATTTT.

This clonotype was counted a few times. The CDR3 region has the DNA TGTGCCAGCAGTTTAGAGGTTGGGCTAGCGGGAGTGGGGGAGCAGTTCTTC. Amino acid sequence: CASSLEVGLAGVGEQFF. The V call is TRBV28, the J call TRBJ2-1, with 10 positions matching TRBD2. Looked up from germline, CDR1 is MDHEN and CDR2 is SYDVKM. CDR3 size: 17 residues. The ends lost 2 bases at V and 10 bases at J; junction bases unmatched: 14.

The CDR3 DNA is TGCAGTGCTTCGGGCCAAGTGGGGATCACAGATACGCAGTATTTT. Amino acid sequence: CSASGQVGITDTQYF. The chain is built from TRBV20-1 and TRBJ2-3; the D is unclear. The germline V and J ends were trimmed by 5 bases and 2 bases, with 17 bases remaining between them. Germline V gene sequence: CDR1 DFQATT, CDR2 SNEGSKA (reference sequence). There are 15 residues in the CDR3.

The chain links TRBV6-5 to TRBJ1-1; possible D gene TRBD1, 6 bases. CDR1 MNHEY and CDR2 SVGAGI come from the germline V gene. There are 16 residues in the CDR3. The V end was cut by 6 bases, the J end by 1 base, with 18 bases between. The CDR3 is CASRIRPGAENTEAFF. Written as DNA, the CDR3 is TGTGCCAGCAGAATAAGACCAGGGGCGGAGAACACTGAAGCTTTCTTT.

This clonotype was recorded many times. V gene TRBV7-2 combines with J gene TRBJ2-5; TRBD2 agrees at 9 bases. Germline V gene lookup returns CDR1 SGHTA and CDR2 FQGNSA. V lost 4 bases, J lost 4 bases, and 7 bases stayed unmatched. The CDR3 runs to 15 residues. The CDR3 reads CASSSGAGGVETQYF. The CDR3 DNA reads as TGTGCCAGCAGCTCCGGAGCGGGAGGAGTAGAGACCCAGTACTTC.